The entry below describes one T cell receptor beta chain. The antigen is unknown. A junction boundary mismatches the germline segment, possibly from a read error. The CDR3 contains 14 residues. The record originates from a study of metastatic and nonmetastatic thyroid tumors. Looking at the study overall: Repertoires were compared across blood and tumor or nodule tissue from malignant and benign thyroid patients. Study outcomes and limitations: A significant increase in TCR beta diversity was reportedly seen in malignant thyroid tumors relative to benign nodules, in blood and tumor.

From the PCR reads, TCRdb re-called clones with MiXCR. The sample lists around 89,000 clones, more than 12% occurring once. No treatment of any kind had been given to any patient before thyroid surgery. The chain employs TRBV12-3 or TRBV12-4 and TRBJ1-6; D is unclear. Sequenced sample: blood. The TCR sequence derives from a female donor with papillary thyroid cancer or a benign thyroid nodule (not recorded which). Some clones in this sample may be carry-over from other donors' samples. CDR3 bases: TGTGCCAGCAGTTTCAGCATTTCCTATTCGCCCCTCCACTTT. Its translation: CASSFSISYSPLHF.